One sample yielded the 21 T cell receptor beta chains listed below, sequenced in a study of identical twins. TCRdb re-derived calls from the 5' RACE reads in MiXCR, one entry per CDR3 protein. Counted here are just over 500,000 distinct CDR3 sequences, 22% occurring once; the ten biggest clones make up under 0.95%. These data also featured in a second study, about T cells expressing NK-cell markers.

Material: CD4+ T cells sorted from blood. The receptors originated from a woman aged 18-30 years in good health.

The rearrangement links TRBV10-2 to TRBJ2-1, with 13 bases identical to TRBD2. Germline CDR1 reads WSHSY; CDR2 reads SAAADI. The CDR3 is 14 amino acids. J gave up 6 bases and V 7 bases, and 3 bases lay outside the gene matches. The chain's CDR3 is CASKLAGGLNEQFF. CDR3 nucleotides: TGCGCCAGCAAACTAGCGGGAGGGCTCAATGAGCAGTTCTTC.

The chain combines TRBV5-1 with TRBJ1-2, with TRBD1 matching over 8 bases. Germline V lookup: CDR1 SGHRS, CDR2 YFSETQ. The CDR3 covers 16 residues. V gave up 0 bases and J gave up 2 bases; unmatched junction bases: 6. The CDR3 is CASSLARTGSNYGYTF. DNA for the CDR3: TGCGCCAGCAGCTTGGCCCGGACAGGGAGCAACTATGGCTACACCTTC.

This clonotype was counted at least ten times. V usage is TRBV6-1 and J usage is TRBJ1-2; 7 positions match TRBD1. Germline CDR1 and CDR2: MNHNS and SASEGT. The CDR3 has 13 residues. Unmatched junction bases numbered 2, after V lost 5 bases and J lost 2 bases. CDR3 nucleotides: TGTGCCAGCAGTAGACAGGGCAACTATGGCTACACCTTC. This sequence encodes CASSRQGNYGYTF.

There are many counts of this clonotype. V gene TRBV6-2 or TRBV6-3 combines with J gene TRBJ2-7; no definite D call. The germline CDR1 and CDR2 sequences are MNHEY and SVGEGT. With 6 bases removed from V and 2 bases from J, the gap between germline ends came to 11 bases. The length of the CDR3 is 13 residues. The CDR3 DNA sequence: TGTGCCAGCAGCCAACCGCAACCCTACGAGCAGTACTTC. Translation gives CASSQPQPYEQYF.

V gene TRBV6-1 combines with J gene TRBJ1-3; D call uncertain. CDR1 and CDR2 (germline): MNHNS, SASEGT. This CDR3 spans 14 amino acids. Trimming took off 6 bases at V and 1 base at J, with 10 bases between the two ends. CDR3 sequence reads: CASSPRESGNTIYF. CDR3 in DNA: TGTGCCAGCAGCCCTCGGGAATCTGGAAACACCATATATTTT.

This clonotype has more than one count but fewer than ten. The chain carries TRBV10-3 and TRBJ1-3, with D hard to call. CDR1 and CDR2 (germline): ENHRY, SYGVKD. The CDR3 consists of 16 residues. V lost 2 bases to trimming and J lost 1 base, with 12 bases between them. Here the CDR3 reads CAISETIGRSGNTIYF. The CDR3 bases are TGTGCCATCAGTGAGACGATCGGGAGGTCTGGAAACACCATATATTTT.

V and J are TRBV29-1 and TRBJ1-4, with 7 bases aligning to TRBD1. Germline V CDR1 and CDR2: SQVTM, ANQGSEA. This CDR3 has 13 amino acids. The V gene end was trimmed by 5 bases and the J gene end by 10 bases; junction bases not matched to a gene: 10. The CDR3 sequence: CSVKDRSLRKLFF. CDR3 coding DNA: TGCAGCGTTAAGGACAGGTCCTTGAGAAAACTGTTTTTT.

There are a few counts of this clonotype. This chain links TRBV2 with TRBJ2-7; D might be TRBD1 (6 bases). The CDR3 runs 14 residues. Trimming removed 10 bases from V and 0 bases from J, with 16 bases in between. Germline loops: CDR1 SNHLY, CDR2 FYNNEI. In nucleotides, the CDR3 is TGTGCCACTACCAGGGAGACAGGCTCCTACGAGCAGTACTTC. Protein sequence: CATTRETGSYEQYF. Filled out from reference TRBV2 and TRBJ2-7, the complete variable domain reads EPEVTQTPSHQVTQMGQEVILRCVPISNHLYFYWYRQILGQKVEFLVSFYNNEISEKSEIFDDQFSVERPDGSNFTLKIRSTKLEDSAMYFCATTRETGSYEQYFGPGTRLTVT.

This clonotype was seen more than once but under ten times. This chain joins TRBV6-5 and TRBJ2-7; D perhaps matches TRBD2 (6 bases). Trimming stripped 0 bases from V and 5 bases from J, with 23 bases between. The CDR3 spans 18 residues. Germline CDR1 and CDR2: MNHEY and SVGAGI. The CDR3 region is CASSYSKWGDGAGHEQYF. The CDR3 nucleotides read TGTGCCAGCAGTTACTCGAAATGGGGGGACGGGGCCGGGCACGAGCAGTACTTC.

The DNA for the CDR3 is TGTGCCAGCATCCCAAGCGGGAGTCACTCCTACGAGCAGTACTTC. Its protein product is CASIPSGSHSYEQYF. The rearrangement joins TRBV12-3 or TRBV12-4 to TRBJ2-7, with 8 bases fitting TRBD2. V shed 7 bases and J 0 bases; nucleotides not matched to a gene: 8. The CDR3 covers 15 residues.

In this sample, this clonotype turned up a few times. J is TRBJ2-7 and V is TRBV20-1; possibly TRBD1 for D (5 bases). This CDR3 has 13 residues. Germline CDR1 DFQATT, CDR2 SNEGSKA (reference sequence). Trimming removed 7 bases at V and 4 bases at J, with 17 bases between. CDR3 residues: CSVSGPSGYEQYF. In DNA form, the CDR3 reads TGCAGTGTCTCGGGTCCATCAGGGTACGAGCAGTACTTC.

CDR3 residues: CASAPVRRGDIQYF. The CDR3 nucleotides read TGTGCCAGCGCGCCCGTGAGACGGGGAGACATTCAGTACTTC. The rearrangement uses TRBV12-3 or TRBV12-4 and TRBJ2-4, with TRBD2 as a possible D gene (5 bases). The CDR3 consists of 14 residues. V lost 8 bases and J 8 bases, leaving 19 bases between the germline ends.

The sample holds a few counts of this clonotype. This chain links TRBV5-5 with TRBJ1-4, with a tentative D call TRBD1 (5 bases). Germline lookup yields CDR1 SGHKS and CDR2 YYEKEE (reference sequence). The CDR3 has 14 residues. Trimming took off 5 bases at V and 10 bases at J, with 18 bases between the two ends. The CDR3 spells CASRVGVLVGKLFF. The CDR3 nucleotides read TGTGCCAGCAGAGTAGGGGTTTTGGTGGGAAAACTGTTTTTT.

The chain carries TRBV11-1 and TRBJ2-3; 7 bases fit TRBD1. CDR3 length: 18 residues. V gave up 5 bases and J gave up 6 bases; unmatched junction bases: 20. The germline V gene encodes CDR1 SGHAT and CDR2 FQDESV (reference sequence). CDR3 sequence (DNA): TGTGCCAGCAGCCCACGCTCGGGGTCCGGGACAGTTGGGGATACGCAGTATTTT. Its protein product is CASSPRSGSGTVGDTQYF.

V and J are TRBV2 and TRBJ2-1; no reliable D call. This CDR3 region has 13 residues. From germline, CDR1 is SNHLY and CDR2 FYNNEI. Trimming removed 3 bases at V and 3 bases at J, with 6 bases between. This chain's CDR3 is CASSDAFYNEQFF. DNA for the CDR3: TGTGCCAGCAGTGACGCCTTCTACAATGAGCAGTTCTTC. Full variable domain (missing parts from reference TRBV2 and TRBJ2-1): EPEVTQTPSHQVTQMGQEVILRCVPISNHLYFYWYRQILGQKVEFLVSFYNNEISEKSEIFDDQFSVERPDGSNFTLKIRSTKLEDSAMYFCASSDAFYNEQFFGPGTRLTVL.

This clonotype occurred a few times. This rearrangement joins TRBV20-1 to TRBJ2-3; D may be TRBD1 or TRBD2 (5 bases each). This CDR3 contains 15 residues. CDR1 and CDR2 (germline): DFQATT, SNEGSKA (reference sequence). V dropped 4 bases and J dropped 0 bases, with 14 bases sitting between them. CDR3 nucleotide sequence: TGCAGTGCTACCGGGGCCCCGGGGAGCACAGATACGCAGTATTTT. This sequence encodes CSATGAPGSTDTQYF.

Only a few counts were recorded for this clonotype. V and J are TRBV4-3 and TRBJ2-2; D remains unclear. Trimming removed 6 bases from V and 0 bases from J, with 11 bases in between. The CDR3 contains 15 residues. In germline, CDR1 is LGHNA, CDR2 YSLEER. The CDR3 region has the DNA TGCGCCAGCAGTAAGGGTCCGGCGAACACCGGGGAGCTGTTTTTT. Protein: CASSKGPANTGELFF.

This clonotype was counted a few times. The chain couples TRBV20-1 to TRBJ2-1, with TRBD2 matching 8 bases. Germline V CDR1 and CDR2: DFQATT, SNEGSKA (reference sequence). This CDR3 region has 15 residues. V was clipped by 0 bases and J by 6 bases; unmatched bases: 7. The CDR3 DNA reads TGCAGTGCTAGAGATCCCACTAGCGGCCTCAATGAGCAGTTCTTC. It yields the protein CSARDPTSGLNEQFF.

The chain employs TRBV6-1 and TRBJ2-7; 8 bases agree with TRBD1. The CDR3 totals 14 residues. The germline V gene encodes CDR1 MNHNS and CDR2 SASEGT. With 3 bases clipped from V and 4 bases from J, the junction kept 5 bases outside the gene matches. DNA for the CDR3: TGTGCCAGCAGTGAGAGGACAGGGATTTACGAGCAGTACTTC. Protein: CASSERTGIYEQYF.

This sequence joins TRBV20-1 and TRBJ2-7; unclear D gene. V lost 4 bases and J lost 0, with 10 bases in between. The CDR3 covers 13 residues. CDR1 DFQATT and CDR2 SNEGSKA come from the germline V gene (reference sequence). The CDR3: CSATGWNSYEQYF. For the CDR3, the DNA is TGCAGTGCTACCGGCTGGAACTCCTACGAGCAGTACTTC.

The chain recombines TRBV7-8 with TRBJ1-1; 8 bases agree with TRBD1. The length of the CDR3 is 15 residues. J was trimmed by 6 bases and V by 3 bases; bases with no gene match: 9. Germline V gives CDR1 SGHVS, CDR2 FQNEAQ. The CDR3 loop reads CASSFWKDRDAEAFF. CDR3 DNA sequence: TGTGCCAGCAGCTTTTGGAAGGACAGGGACGCTGAAGCTTTCTTT.